This T cell receptor beta chain appears in the sequencing data of a study of shared clonotypes between healthy human individuals. As for the study in general: The study drew on a couple of women and a few men aged 18 to 49 as donors. Notes on the study in general: Non-shared clonotypes displayed generation probabilities falling below those of clonotypes present in all four donors. Estimated clonotype richness was generally higher in naive than memory subsets.

For sorted subsets, roughly 210 ng DNA per replicate equaled about 31,000 T cell genomes. Assay: immunoSEQ multiplex PCR; the TCRdb copy retains only in-frame clones and omits some. The table has about 1 million clones, around four fifths seen once. A note on this clone: Antigen unknown.

CDR1 MNHNY and CDR2 SVGAGI come from the germline V gene (reference sequence). V was pared by 7 bases and J by 0 bases, with 18 bases between. There are 16 residues in the CDR3. V gene TRBV6-6 combines with J gene TRBJ1-1; D might be TRBD1 (5 bases). The TCR comes from a man aged 18 to 30 in good health. The sample was memory CD4+ T cells sorted from blood. Sample subset: CD45RA-negative fraction. The CDR3 loop is CASTWGDSGLNTEAFF. CDR3 DNA: TGTGCCAGCACTTGGGGCGACAGCGGATTGAACACTGAAGCTTTCTTT.